These 26 T cell receptor beta chains came from one sample sequenced in a study of technical replicates of blood from a handful of donors. TCRdb keeps only in-frame clones here, not all; method: immunoSEQ multiplex PCR. The sample yields around 50,000 clones, approximately 94% seen once. The sequenced sample consisted of T cells isolated from PBMCs. These receptors were taken from a human donor in good health.

The chain uses TRBV30 and TRBJ1-5; D is unresolved. V was trimmed by 5 bases and J by 0 bases, leaving 8 bases between them. The CDR3 has 13 amino acids. Per germline, CDR1 GTSNPN and CDR2 SVGIG (reference sequence). The CDR3: CAWGRGSNQPQHF. The CDR3, as DNA: TGTGCCTGGGGCCGGGGTAGCAATCAGCCCCAGCATTTT.

V is TRBV7-2 and J is TRBJ2-1, with D unclear. V lost 5 bases to trimming and J lost 8 bases, with 13 bases between them. Germline V lookup: CDR1 SGHTA, CDR2 FQGNSA. The CDR3 contains 13 residues. The CDR3, as DNA: TGTGCCAGCAGCCCCCCCGGCAGGCATGAGCAGTTCTTC. It specifies CASSPPGRHEQFF.

The chain carries TRBV5-1 and TRBJ1-1; TRBD1 matches at 8 bases. Germline trimming cut 2 bases from V and 4 bases from J; bases unmatched to any gene: 4. The CDR3 contains 14 residues. Germline V gene data show CDR1 as SGHRS and CDR2 as YFSETQ. In nucleotides, the CDR3 is TGCGCCAGCAGCTTTACAGGGGGAGGCACTGAAGCTTTCTTT. Amino acid sequence: CASSFTGGGTEAFF.

This clone was counted a single time. The chain employs TRBV27 and TRBJ1-1, with 7 bases fitting TRBD1. CDR1 is MNHEY, CDR2 SMNVEV, per germline (reference sequence). V lost 6 bases, J lost 4 bases, and 14 bases stayed unmatched. This CDR3 has 16 residues. CDR3 DNA: TGTGCCAGCAGCCGTCAGAGACAGGGACTGACCACTGAAGCTTTCTTT. As protein: CASSRQRQGLTTEAFF.

Only one count was recorded for this clone. The V and J genes are TRBV18 and TRBJ1-1; D unresolved. The germline V gene has CDR1 KGHSH and CDR2 LQKENI. This CDR3 has 17 residues. The V and J ends lost 0 bases and 0 bases respectively, with 14 bases between them. The CDR3 region is CASSPPGSQRVNTEAFF. CDR3 nucleotides: TGTGCCAGCTCACCACCGGGCAGCCAGAGGGTGAACACTGAAGCTTTCTTT.

The genes are TRBV19 and TRBJ2-7, with 7 bases aligning to TRBD1. Trimming took 3 bases from V and 3 from J; bases not matched to a gene: 2. This CDR3 has 13 residues. Germline V gives CDR1 LNHDA, CDR2 SQIVND (reference sequence). The CDR3 region has the DNA TGTGCCAGTAGTATGGGACAGTTCTACGAGCAGTACTTC. Translation: CASSMGQFYEQYF.

V and J are TRBV30 and TRBJ1-2; 7 bases are a match to TRBD1. Germline CDR1 and CDR2: GTSNPN and SVGIG (reference sequence). V dropped 5 bases and J dropped 1; count of bases not matched to a gene: 4. This CDR3 is built from 13 residues. The CDR3 sequence is CAWVTGVNYGYTF. Here the CDR3 DNA reads TGTGCCTGGGTTACAGGGGTTAACTATGGCTACACCTTC.

CDR3 nucleotides: TGTGCCAGCAGCTTGTCTATGAACACTGAAGCTTTCTTT. This translates into CASSLSMNTEAFF. The chain combines TRBV5-6 with TRBJ1-1; D unresolved. CDR1 and CDR2 (germline): SGHDT, YYEEEE. CDR3 length: 13 amino acids. V lost 1 base and J 0 bases, leaving 4 bases between the germline ends.

The chain joins TRBV5-1 to TRBJ2-7; 10 positions agree with TRBD2. The CDR3 is 15 residues long. The junction had 7 bases not matched to a gene; V was cut back by 4 bases and J by 3 bases. Germline CDR1 SGHRS, CDR2 YFSETQ. Here the CDR3 DNA reads TGCGCCAGCAGCGACGCCACTAGCGGGAACTACGAGCAGTACTTC. It specifies CASSDATSGNYEQYF.

The chain links TRBV2 to TRBJ2-7, with 9 bases matching TRBD1. After removal of 8 bases from V and 3 bases from J, the junction contained 8 bases not matched to a gene. The CDR3 sequence is 14 residues long. In germline, CDR1 is SNHLY, CDR2 FYNNEI. CDR3 DNA: TGTGCCAGCCCCCCGAGGACAGGGGACTACGAGCAGTACTTC. It encodes CASPPRTGDYEQYF.

The rearrangement links TRBV5-1 to TRBJ1-1, with 8 nucleotides matching TRBD1. Germline values: CDR1 SGHRS, CDR2 YFSETQ. The J segment lost 0 bases and the V segment lost 4 bases, leaving 8 bases of the junction unmatched. The CDR3 extends over 16 amino acids. For the CDR3, the DNA is TGCGCCAGCAGCAGCCGACAGGGGTCCATGAACACTGAAGCTTTCTTT. This translates into CASSSRQGSMNTEAFF. The full variable domain, in which reference TRBV5-1 and TRBJ1-1 provide the parts outside the CDR3, is KAGVTQTPRYLIKTRGQQVTLSCSPISGHRSVSWYQQTPGQGLQFLFEYFSETQRNKGNFPGRFSGRQFSNSRSEMNVSTLELGDSALYLCASSSRQGSMNTEAFFGQGTRLTVV.

This chain connects TRBV5-1 to TRBJ1-2, with 7 bases lining up with TRBD1. The CDR3 is 15 residues long. V gave up 2 bases and J gave up 2 bases; unmatched junction bases: 6. In germline, CDR1 is SGHRS, CDR2 YFSETQ. The CDR3 is CASSFDRVLNYGYTF. The CDR3 bases are TGCGCCAGCAGCTTCGACAGGGTCTTAAACTATGGCTACACCTTC. The complete variable domain, with remaining parts taken from reference TRBV5-1 and TRBJ1-2, reads KAGVTQTPRYLIKTRGQQVTLSCSPISGHRSVSWYQQTPGQGLQFLFEYFSETQRNKGNFPGRFSGRQFSNSRSEMNVSTLELGDSALYLCASSFDRVLNYGYTFGSGTRLTVV.

This rearrangement joins TRBV28 to TRBJ2-7; 7 bases fit TRBD2. CDR3 length: 13 residues. V shed 4 bases, J shed 4 bases, and the junction held 4 bases outside the gene matches. Germline V gene sequence: CDR1 MDHEN, CDR2 SYDVKM. CDR3 region: CASSSAGVYEQYF. The CDR3, as DNA: TGTGCCAGCAGTTCCGCGGGAGTTTACGAGCAGTACTTC. Based on the CDR3 plus reference TRBV28 and TRBJ2-7, the full variable domain is DVKVTQSSRYLVKRTGEKVFLECVQDMDHENMFWYRQDPGLGLRLIYFSYDVKMKEKGDIPEGYSVSREKKERFSLILESASTNQTSMYLCASSSAGVYEQYFGPGTRLTVT.

The rearrangement joins TRBV11-3 to TRBJ2-7, with no clear D. The CDR3 runs to 15 residues. The germline V gene has CDR1 SGHNT and CDR2 YENEEA. V shed 5 bases and J shed 2 bases, with 16 bases lying between them. In DNA form, the CDR3 reads TGTGCCAGCAGCCACAATCGCGGCACCACCTACGAGCAGTACTTC. Its translation: CASSHNRGTTYEQYF. The full variable domain, completed using reference TRBV11-3 and TRBJ2-7, is EAGVVQSPRYKIIEKKQPVAFWCNPISGHNTLYWYLQNLGQGPELLIRYENEEAVDDSQLPKDRFSAERLKGVDSTLKIQPAELGDSAVYLCASSHNRGTTYEQYFGPGTRLTVT.

The V call is TRBV14, the J call TRBJ2-2, with unresolved D. Germline V gene data show CDR1 as SGHDN and CDR2 as FVKESK. CDR3 length equals 14 residues. V was shortened by 2 bases and J by 2 bases, with 6 bases between the two germline ends. For the CDR3, the DNA is TGTGCCAGCAGCCAACCAGATAACACCGGGGAGCTGTTTTTT. Its translation: CASSQPDNTGELFF.

Concerning this clone itself: One end of the junction does not line up with germline, which may come from a read error. This sequence joins TRBV10-3 and TRBJ2-3; the D gene is possibly TRBD2 (7 bases). The CDR3 loop spans 14 amino acids. CDR1 and CDR2 from the germline V gene are ENHRY and SYGVKD. The DNA for the CDR3 is TGTGCCACTACCGGGGGCGGGAGCAAAGATACGCAGTATTTT. As protein: CATTGGGSKDTQYF.

V usage is TRBV2 and J usage is TRBJ1-2; D perhaps matches TRBD1 (5 bases). The V end lost 2 bases, the J end lost 0 bases, and 10 bases lay between the germline ends. Germline V CDR1 and CDR2: SNHLY, FYNNEI. This CDR3 has 15 residues. The CDR3 DNA reads as TGTGCCAGCAGTGAACTTCGGGGGACTAACTATGGCTACACCTTC. Its protein is CASSELRGTNYGYTF.

J is TRBJ2-7 and V is TRBV29-1; tentative D call: TRBD1 (5 bases). The CDR3 contains 12 residues. V lost 6 bases to trimming and J lost 3 bases, with 12 bases between them. Germline assignment: CDR1 SQVTM and CDR2 ANQGSEA. The DNA for the CDR3 is TGCAGCGTGCAGGGTGGTTACTACGAGCAGTACTTC. Translation gives CSVQGGYYEQYF.

The CDR3 spells CASSLMPGTARNEQFF. CDR3 coding DNA: TGCGCCAGCAGCTTGATGCCTGGGACAGCGCGTAATGAGCAGTTCTTC. This chain links TRBV5-1 with TRBJ2-1, with 7 bases fitting TRBD1. The V gene's germline CDR1 is SGHRS and CDR2 YFSETQ. V dropped 1 base and J dropped 7; count of bases not matched to a gene: 11. The CDR3 spans 16 residues.

This clone came up once. The chain links TRBV2 to TRBJ2-1; 12 nucleotides line up with TRBD2. V was pared by 6 bases and J by 3 bases, with 3 bases of the junction left unmatched. The CDR3 spans 15 residues. The V gene's germline CDR1 is SNHLY and CDR2 FYNNEI. The CDR3 here is CASRPTSGSYNEQFF. The CDR3 nucleotides are TGTGCCAGCAGACCGACTAGCGGGAGCTACAATGAGCAGTTCTTC.

The chain combines TRBV27 with TRBJ1-2, with 7 bases that match TRBD1. V trimming: 5 bases; J trimming: 3 bases; junction bases outside the gene matches: 0. The V gene's germline CDR1 is MNHEY and CDR2 SMNVEV (reference sequence). This CDR3 region has 12 residues. The CDR3, as DNA: TGTGCCAGCAGTGGACAGGACTATGGCTACACCTTC. It yields the protein CASSGQDYGYTF.

The CDR3 bases are TGTGCCAGCAGTGGGGCAGCTGACGCAGATACGCAGTATTTT. It translates to CASSGAADADTQYF. The chain recombines TRBV6-5 with TRBJ2-3; D may be TRBD1 (5 bases). This CDR3 has 14 amino acids. Germline-derived CDR1 and CDR2 are MNHEY and SVGAGI. V lost 5 bases and J 4 bases, leaving 13 bases between the germline ends.

This chain links TRBV2 with TRBJ1-2, with TRBD1 identical over 8 bases. This CDR3 comprises 14 residues. The trim removed 6 bases at V and 4 bases at J, leaving 7 bases unmatched. Germline V lookup: CDR1 SNHLY, CDR2 FYNNEI. The CDR3 DNA reads TGTGCCAGCAGCTTGGACAGGGCTGGCTATGGCTACACCTTC. This sequence encodes CASSLDRAGYGYTF.

This sequence joins TRBV4-3 and TRBJ2-3; no clear D. CDR1 and CDR2 (germline): LGHNA, YSLEER. V was pared by 0 bases and J by 4 bases, with 17 bases between. The CDR3 covers 17 residues. CDR3: CASSQEALPLRADTQYF. The CDR3 DNA reads TGCGCCAGCAGCCAAGAAGCCCTACCGCTCCGGGCAGATACGCAGTATTTT.

V is TRBV19 and J is TRBJ2-3; a possible D gene is TRBD2 (6 bases). V lost 10 bases and J lost 7, with 21 bases in between. This CDR3 has 14 residues. The germline V gene has CDR1 LNHDA and CDR2 SQIVND (reference sequence). This chain's CDR3 is CATTRGGDSNTQYF. The CDR3 DNA is TGTGCCACCACCCGGGGCGGGGATTCAAATACGCAGTATTTT.

This chain uses TRBV27 with TRBJ2-7; D may be TRBD1 (6 bases). This CDR3 has 14 amino acids. The germline V and J ends were trimmed by 2 bases and 3 bases, with 11 bases remaining between them. Germline CDR1 reads MNHEY; CDR2 reads SMNVEV (reference sequence). CDR3 sequence: CASSLGQNLYEQYF. CDR3 in DNA: TGTGCCAGCAGTTTAGGACAGAACCTCTACGAGCAGTACTTC.